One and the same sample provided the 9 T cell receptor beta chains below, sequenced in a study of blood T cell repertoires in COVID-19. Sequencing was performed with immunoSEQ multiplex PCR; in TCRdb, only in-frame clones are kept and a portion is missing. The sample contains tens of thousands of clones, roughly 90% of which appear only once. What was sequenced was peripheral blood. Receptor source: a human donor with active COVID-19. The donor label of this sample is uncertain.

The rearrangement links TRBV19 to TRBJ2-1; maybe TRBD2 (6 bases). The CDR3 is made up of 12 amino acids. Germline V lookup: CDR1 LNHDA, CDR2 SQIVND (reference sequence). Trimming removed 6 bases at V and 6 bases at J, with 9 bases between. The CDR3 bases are TGTGCCAGTAGGGGACTGGGCAATGAGCAGTTCTTC. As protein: CASRGLGNEQFF.

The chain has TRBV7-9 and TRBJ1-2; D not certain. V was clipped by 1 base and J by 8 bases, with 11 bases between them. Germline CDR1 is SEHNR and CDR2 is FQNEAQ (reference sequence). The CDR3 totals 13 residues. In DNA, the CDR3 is TGTGCCAGCAGCTTAGGGACGGGGAACGGCTACACCTTC. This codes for CASSLGTGNGYTF. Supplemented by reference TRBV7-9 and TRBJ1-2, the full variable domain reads DTGVSQNPRHKITKRGQNVTFRCDPISEHNRLYWYRQTLGQGPEFLTYFQNEAQLEKSRLLSDRFSAERPKGSFSTLEIQRTEQGDSAMYLCASSLGTGNGYTFGSGTRLTVV.

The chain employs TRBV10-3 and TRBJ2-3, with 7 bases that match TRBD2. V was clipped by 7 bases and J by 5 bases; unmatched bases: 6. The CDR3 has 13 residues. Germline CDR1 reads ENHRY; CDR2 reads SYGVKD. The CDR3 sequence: CAITGTGGDTQYF. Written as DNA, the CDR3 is TGTGCCATCACTGGGACGGGGGGAGATACGCAGTATTTT.

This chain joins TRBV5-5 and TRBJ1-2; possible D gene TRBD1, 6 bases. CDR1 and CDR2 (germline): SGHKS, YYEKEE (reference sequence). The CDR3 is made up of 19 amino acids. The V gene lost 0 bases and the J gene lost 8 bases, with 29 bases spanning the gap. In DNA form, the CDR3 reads TGTGCCAGCAGCTTGGCGGTCTTAGGGGGAATCCGTCCCACGGGGGGCTACACCTTC. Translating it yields CASSLAVLGGIRPTGGYTF.

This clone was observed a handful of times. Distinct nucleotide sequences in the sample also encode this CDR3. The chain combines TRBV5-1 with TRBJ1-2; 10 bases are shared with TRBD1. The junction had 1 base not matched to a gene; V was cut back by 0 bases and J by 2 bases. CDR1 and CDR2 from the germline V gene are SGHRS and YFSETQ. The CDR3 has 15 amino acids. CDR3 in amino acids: CASSLGQGANYGYTF. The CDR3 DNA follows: TGCGCCAGCAGCTTGGGACAGGGGGCGAACTATGGCTACACCTTC.

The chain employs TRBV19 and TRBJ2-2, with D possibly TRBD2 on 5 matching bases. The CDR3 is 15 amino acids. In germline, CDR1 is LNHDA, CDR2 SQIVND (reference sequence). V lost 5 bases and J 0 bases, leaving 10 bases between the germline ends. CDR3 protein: CASSGPGTNTGELFF. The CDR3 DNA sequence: TGTGCCAGTAGTGGCCCGGGGACGAACACCGGGGAGCTGTTTTTT.

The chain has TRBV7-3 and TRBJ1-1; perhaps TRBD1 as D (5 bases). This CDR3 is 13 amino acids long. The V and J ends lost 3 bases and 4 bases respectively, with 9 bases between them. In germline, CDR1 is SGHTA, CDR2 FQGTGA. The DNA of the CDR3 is TGTGCCAGCAGCTTCCAGGGTGGCACTGAAGCTTTCTTT. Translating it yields CASSFQGGTEAFF. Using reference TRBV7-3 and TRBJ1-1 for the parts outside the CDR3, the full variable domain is GAGVSQTPSNKVTEKGKYVELRCDPISGHTALYWYRQSLGQGPEFLIYFQGTGAADDSGLPNDRFFAVRPEGSVSTLKIQRTERGDSAVYLCASSFQGGTEAFFGQGTRLTVV.

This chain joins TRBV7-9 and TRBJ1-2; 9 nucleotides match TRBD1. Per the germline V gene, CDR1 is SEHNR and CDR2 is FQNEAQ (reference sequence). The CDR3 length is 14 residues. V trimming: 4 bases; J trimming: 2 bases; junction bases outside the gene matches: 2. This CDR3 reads CASSSGQGNYGYTF. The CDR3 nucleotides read TGTGCCAGCAGCTCCGGACAGGGGAACTATGGCTACACCTTC.

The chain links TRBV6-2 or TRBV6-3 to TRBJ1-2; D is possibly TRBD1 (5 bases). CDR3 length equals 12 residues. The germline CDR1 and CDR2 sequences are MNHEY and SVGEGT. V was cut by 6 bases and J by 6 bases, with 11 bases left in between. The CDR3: CASSLQGNGYTF. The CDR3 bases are TGTGCCAGCAGCCTCCAGGGAAATGGCTACACCTTC.